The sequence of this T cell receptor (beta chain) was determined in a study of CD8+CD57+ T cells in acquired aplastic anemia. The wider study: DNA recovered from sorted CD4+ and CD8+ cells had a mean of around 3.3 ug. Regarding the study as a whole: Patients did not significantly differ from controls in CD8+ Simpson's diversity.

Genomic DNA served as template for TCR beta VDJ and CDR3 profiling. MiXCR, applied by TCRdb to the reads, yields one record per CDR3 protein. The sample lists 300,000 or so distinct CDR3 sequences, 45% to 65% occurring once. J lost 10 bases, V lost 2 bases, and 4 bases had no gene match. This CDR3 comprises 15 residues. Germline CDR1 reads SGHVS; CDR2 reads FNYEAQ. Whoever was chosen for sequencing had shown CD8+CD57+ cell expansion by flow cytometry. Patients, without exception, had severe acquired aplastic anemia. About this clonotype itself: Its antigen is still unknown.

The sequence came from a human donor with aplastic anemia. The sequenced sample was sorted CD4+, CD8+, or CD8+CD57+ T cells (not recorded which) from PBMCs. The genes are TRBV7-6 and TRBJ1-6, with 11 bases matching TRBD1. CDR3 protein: CASSLPGQGGSPLHF. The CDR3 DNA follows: TGTGCCAGCAGCTTACCGGGACAGGGGGGATCACCCCTCCACTTT.